One and the same sample provided the 4 T cell receptor beta chains below, sequenced in a study of CD8 T cells in Susac syndrome. Random-hexamer reverse transcription was applied to roughly 0.5 to 1 ug RNA. TCRdb re-called the immunoSEQ multiplex PCR reads with MiXCR, one entry per CDR3 protein. This repertoire shows about 83,000 distinct CDR3 sequences, approximately 95% found once; its top ten account for more than 0.45%. Sequenced input: CD8+ T cells from PBMCs. The source of these receptors is a human donor with Susac syndrome.

The V and J genes are TRBV4-3 and TRBJ2-3, with unresolved D. Germline-derived CDR1 and CDR2 are LGHNA and YSLEER. Trimming shortened V by 0 bases and J by 4 bases, and 5 bases separated the two germline ends. CDR3 length: 13 amino acids. CDR3 amino acids: CASSQDYADTQYF. CDR3 coding DNA: TGCGCCAGCAGCCAAGATTACGCAGATACGCAGTATTTT.

The chain has TRBV29-1 and TRBJ2-7; 12 bases line up with TRBD2. This CDR3 contains 15 residues. Germline assignment: CDR1 SQVTM and CDR2 ANQGSEA. V gave up 5 bases and J gave up 4 bases; unmatched junction bases: 9. The CDR3 sequence is CSVTQGLAGGYEQYF. The CDR3 DNA follows: TGCAGCGTTACCCAGGGACTAGCGGGTGGGTACGAGCAGTACTTC.

The rearrangement uses TRBV6-2 or TRBV6-3 and TRBJ2-1; D remains ambiguous. This CDR3 has 21 amino acids. V lost 5 bases, J lost 6 bases, and 35 bases lay in between. Germline CDR1 MNHEY, CDR2 SVGEGT. Here the CDR3 reads CASSDPAIAHFLPMRRNEQFF. In DNA, the CDR3 is TGTGCCAGCAGTGACCCCGCCATAGCCCACTTTCTCCCCATGCGGCGCAATGAGCAGTTCTTC.

The CDR3 region has the DNA TGCAGCGTCGTTCGGGATTTTTTTAACTATGGCTACACCTTC. The encoded protein is CSVVRDFFNYGYTF. This chain links TRBV29-1 with TRBJ1-2; D call uncertain. This CDR3 is built from 14 residues. Between the trimmed V and J ends, which lost 6 bases and 1 base, there was a span of 15 bases. Germline-derived CDR1 and CDR2 are SQVTM and ANQGSEA.